These T cell receptor beta chains were read from a single sample in a study of a mutant IDH1 vaccine in newly diagnosed glioma. Here immunoSEQ multiplex PCR was the method, and the copy in TCRdb shows in-frame clones only, minus some. Of about 67,000 clones in the sample, about 83% are singletons; the top ten hold approximately 4.5%. Material: peripheral blood mononuclear cells (PBMCs), obtained from a glioma patient treated with radiotherapy, temozolomide or both. Receptors originate from a woman aged 18-29 years with glioma. Some clones in this sample may be carry-over from other donors' samples. Each CDR3 is given with its conserved first and last residue. D genes are given only for firm matches. The listing skips clone size in some rows; elsewhere it reads once, few, many or a size class.

V: TRBV6-1; size: NA; J: TRBJ1-2; D: TRBD1; DNA: TGTGCCAGCAGTGATCGTTGGACAGGGGTAAACTATGGCTACACCTTC; CDR3: CASSDRWTGVNYGYTF
V: TRBV5-1; size: NA; J: TRBJ2-7; D: NA; DNA: TGCGCCAGCAGCTTGGAGATGGCGGGGTTGACCTCAAGCGAGCAGTACTTC; CDR3: CASSLEMAGLTSSEQYF
V: TRBV6-1; size: NA; J: TRBJ2-2; D: NA; DNA: TGTGCCATCGATACGGGACGGAACACCGGGGAGCTGTTTTTT; CDR3: CAIDTGRNTGELFF
V: TRBV4-2; size: NA; J: TRBJ2-1; D: NA; DNA: TGTGCCAGCAGCCGGGAGGAGCCTGGAGGCAATGAGCAGTTCTTC; CDR3: CASSREEPGGNEQFF
V: TRBV10-2; size: NA; J: TRBJ2-2; D: TRBD1; DNA: TGCGCCAGCACCGGACAGGGGACCGGGGAGCTGTTTTTT; CDR3: CASTGQGTGELFF
V: TRBV6-1; size: NA; J: TRBJ1-5; D: TRBD1; DNA: TGTGCCAGCAGTGAAGGTAGTCCGGCAGGGGGAAATCAGCCCCAGCATTTT; CDR3: CASSEGSPAGGNQPQHF
V: TRBV6-5; size: NA; J: TRBJ1-5; D: NA; DNA: TGTGCCAGCAGTGGCTACAGGGAAATGGGTCAGCCCCAGCATTTT; CDR3: CASSGYREMGQPQHF
V: TRBV4-3; size: NA; J: TRBJ2-2; D: NA; DNA: TGCGCCAGCAGCCCCCGGGCTCTCACCGGGGAGCTGTTTTTT; CDR3: CASSPRALTGELFF
V: TRBV10-1; size: NA; J: TRBJ2-7; D: NA; DNA: TGCGCCAGCAGTGTTCCCTGTACGTACGAGCAGTACTTC; CDR3: CASSVPCTYEQYF
V: TRBV5-1; size: NA; J: TRBJ2-6; D: NA; DNA: TGCGCCAGCAGCTTGAGCGGGTCCCCTGGGGCCAACGTCCTGACTTTC; CDR3: CASSLSGSPGANVLTF
V: TRBV2; size: NA; J: TRBJ1-2; D: NA; DNA: TGTGCCAGCAATCGGAGGGGGTATGGCTACACCTTC; CDR3: CASNRRGYGYTF
V: TRBV6-4; size: NA; J: TRBJ2-2; D: NA; DNA: TGTGCCAGCAGTGTAGAGAGGAACACCGGGGAGCTGTTTTTT; CDR3: CASSVERNTGELFF
V: TRBV28; size: NA; J: TRBJ1-2; D: NA; DNA: TGTGCCAGCAAGGGCCCATACTATGGCTACACCTTC; CDR3: CASKGPYYGYTF
V: TRBV19; size: NA; J: TRBJ2-7; D: NA; DNA: TGTGCCAGTAAGGACCAATACGAGCAGTACTTC; CDR3: CASKDQYEQYF
V: TRBV27; size: NA; J: TRBJ2-2; D: NA; DNA: TGTGCCAGCAGTTCAGGGGCGGTCGGGGAGCTGTTTTTT; CDR3: CASSSGAVGELFF
V: TRBV7-2; size: few; J: TRBJ2-5; D: NA; DNA: TGTGCCAGCAGCTCGAATAGGGAGACCCAGTACTTC; CDR3: CASSSNRETQYF
V: TRBV9; size: once; J: TRBJ1-4; D: TRBD1; DNA: TGTGCCAGCAGCCCACCTGAACCGGGACAGGTTGATGAAAAACTGTTTTTT; CDR3: CASSPPEPGQVDEKLFF
V: TRBV13; size: NA; J: TRBJ1-2; D: NA; DNA: TGTGCCAGCAGCTTAGGAGGGAATTCAGGGCTTGGCTACACCTTC; CDR3: CASSLGGNSGLGYTF
V: TRBV5-6; size: NA; J: TRBJ2-3; D: NA; DNA: TGTGCCAGCAGCTCCTGGGACTCCCGGGGTATGGATACGCAGTATTTT; CDR3: CASSSWDSRGMDTQYF
V: TRBV6-4; size: NA; J: TRBJ2-7; D: NA; DNA: TGTGCCAGCAGTCATGCTTGGACACGACTACCCTACGAGCAGTACTTC; CDR3: CASSHAWTRLPYEQYF
V: TRBV13; size: NA; J: TRBJ1-1; D: NA; DNA: TGTGCCAGCAGCTTTCGATTCGGGACGTCTGAAGCTTTCTTT; CDR3: CASSFRFGTSEAFF
V: TRBV6-5; size: NA; J: TRBJ1-4; D: NA; DNA: TGTGCCAGCGGAGGCACTCAAACGGGTGAAAAACTGTTTTTT; CDR3: CASGGTQTGEKLFF
V: TRBV6-1; size: few; J: TRBJ2-7; D: NA; DNA: TGTGCCAGCAGTGACGCTCCCCTAATCTCTTCCTACGAGCAGTACTTC; CDR3: CASSDAPLISSYEQYF
V: TRBV5-1; size: NA; J: TRBJ2-1; D: NA; DNA: TGCGCCAGCAGCTTGGAGGGCCGCTACAATGAGCAGTTCTTC; CDR3: CASSLEGRYNEQFF
V: TRBV6-5; size: NA; J: TRBJ1-2; D: NA; DNA: TGTGCCAGCAGTTACGGGGGGGAGAATGGCTACACCTTC; CDR3: CASSYGGENGYTF
V: TRBV9; size: NA; J: TRBJ1-1; D: NA; DNA: TGTGCCAGCAGCGTAGAGTCAGATTCGAAAGCTTTCTTT; CDR3: CASSVESDSKAFF
V: TRBV14; size: once; J: TRBJ1-1; D: NA; DNA: TGTGCCAGCAGCCAAGACTGGGTCACTGAAGCTTTCTTT; CDR3: CASSQDWVTEAFF
V: TRBV9; size: NA; J: TRBJ1-4; D: NA; DNA: TGTGCCAGCAGCGTAGGAGGATCAACTAATGAAAAACTGTTTTTT; CDR3: CASSVGGSTNEKLFF
V: TRBV9; size: NA; J: TRBJ2-7; D: NA; DNA: TGTGCCAGCAGCGTAGCTACGGTGGGCTACGAGCAGTACTTC; CDR3: CASSVATVGYEQYF
V: TRBV6-5; size: NA; J: TRBJ1-1; D: NA; DNA: TGTGCCAGCAGCCTCAAGAACACTGAAGCTTTCTTT; CDR3: CASSLKNTEAFF
V: TRBV30; size: NA; J: TRBJ2-1; D: TRBD2; DNA: TGTGCCTGGGACCCTATCGGGACTAGCCTCAATGAGCAGTTCTTC; CDR3: CAWDPIGTSLNEQFF
V: TRBV12-5; size: NA; J: TRBJ2-7; D: NA; DNA: TGTGCTAGTGGTTTGGGCTTCGAGGAGCAGTACTTC; CDR3: CASGLGFEEQYF
V: TRBV29-1; size: NA; J: TRBJ1-1; D: NA; DNA: TGCAGCGTTGACGCTGAAGCTTTCTTT; CDR3: CSVDAEAFF
V: TRBV29-1; size: NA; J: TRBJ1-6; D: NA; DNA: TGCAGCGTGAGTGCAGGGGAGTTTGGTTTCCTCCACTTT; CDR3: CSVSAGEFGFLHF
V: TRBV7-2; size: NA; J: TRBJ2-2; D: TRBD2; DNA: TGTGCCAGCAGCTCTTCGAGTAGCGGGGTTTGGAACACCGGGGAGCTGTTTTTT; CDR3: CASSSSSSGVWNTGELFF
V: TRBV5-1; size: NA; J: TRBJ1-2; D: NA; DNA: TGCGCCAGCAGCTTGAATGGGGATGGCTACACCTTC; CDR3: CASSLNGDGYTF
V: TRBV13; size: few; J: TRBJ2-2; D: NA; DNA: TGTGCCAGCAGCTTAATGTCTAGGGGGGCGAGCGGGGAGCTGTTTTTT; CDR3: CASSLMSRGASGELFF
V: TRBV6-1; size: NA; J: TRBJ1-5; D: TRBD1; DNA: TGTGCCAGCAGGACAGGGAGCGGGGGCCAGCCCCAGCATTTT; CDR3: CASRTGSGGQPQHF
V: TRBV25-1; size: NA; J: TRBJ2-7; D: TRBD1; DNA: TGTGCCAGCAGTGCCCGGACAGGGGCCTCCTACGAGCAGTACTTC; CDR3: CASSARTGASYEQYF
V: TRBV19; size: NA; J: TRBJ2-7; D: TRBD1; DNA: TGTGCCAGTAGCCATCCTCCGGGACAGGGGTCCTACGAGCAGTACTTC; CDR3: CASSHPPGQGSYEQYF
V: TRBV7-9; size: NA; J: TRBJ2-3; D: NA; DNA: TGTGCCAGCAGCCGGGACCTGAACACAGATACGCAGTATTTT; CDR3: CASSRDLNTDTQYF
V: TRBV11-2; size: NA; J: TRBJ1-2; D: NA; DNA: TGTGCCAGCAGCTTAACGAGCACGGGGTACTATGGCTACACCTTC; CDR3: CASSLTSTGYYGYTF
V: TRBV6-4; size: NA; J: TRBJ2-3; D: NA; DNA: TGTGCCAGCAGTGACTCGAAAGCCCACACAGATACGCAGTATTTT; CDR3: CASSDSKAHTDTQYF
V: TRBV5-5; size: NA; J: TRBJ1-5; D: TRBD1; DNA: TGTGCCAGCAGCTTGGCAACAGGGGTGGGTCAGCCCCAGCATTTT; CDR3: CASSLATGVGQPQHF
V: TRBV5-6; size: NA; J: TRBJ2-3; D: NA; DNA: TGTGCCAGCAGCTTGCGGAGCGGCTGCCTTTTT; CDR3: CASSLRSGCLF
V: TRBV6-1; size: NA; J: TRBJ1-1; D: NA; DNA: TGTGCCAGCAGTGTAGGGGACATCTTGAACACTGAAGCTTTCTTT; CDR3: CASSVGDILNTEAFF
V: TRBV5-6; size: NA; J: TRBJ1-5; D: NA; DNA: TGTGCCAGCAGCTCGGAAGGGGAGGGTATTCAGCCCCAGCATTTT; CDR3: CASSSEGEGIQPQHF
V: TRBV5-5; size: NA; J: TRBJ2-7; D: NA; DNA: TGTGCCAGCAGCTTGGAGCCTAGCGCTGCCGAGCAGTACTTC; CDR3: CASSLEPSAAEQYF
V: TRBV7-9; size: once; J: TRBJ1-2; D: TRBD1; DNA: TGTGCCAGCAGCTTAACAACGATACAGGGGCACTATGGCTACACCTTC; CDR3: CASSLTTIQGHYGYTF
V: TRBV19; size: NA; J: TRBJ1-5; D: NA; DNA: TGTGCCAGTAGCCCATCAGCGGGTCGGGTCAATAGCAATCAGCCCCAGCATTTT; CDR3: CASSPSAGRVNSNQPQHF
V: TRBV30; size: NA; J: TRBJ1-1; D: NA; DNA: TGTGCCTGGAGGAGAGACACTGAAGCTTTCTTT; CDR3: CAWRRDTEAFF
V: TRBV19; size: NA; J: TRBJ2-6; D: NA; DNA: TGTGCCAGTAGCGTGAGCTCTGGGGCCAACGTCCTGACTTTC; CDR3: CASSVSSGANVLTF
V: TRBV9; size: once; J: TRBJ2-7; D: NA; DNA: TGTGCCAGCAGCGTTACAGGGTCCCCGTCCTACGAGCAGTACTTC; CDR3: CASSVTGSPSYEQYF
V: TRBV7-8; size: NA; J: TRBJ1-6; D: NA; DNA: TGTGCCAGCAGCTTAGCACGATATTCACCCCTCCACTTT; CDR3: CASSLARYSPLHF
V: TRBV11-3; size: NA; J: TRBJ2-7; D: NA; DNA: TGTGCCAGCAGCTCTTTGGTAGAGACAGAAGAAGAGCAGTACTTC; CDR3: CASSSLVETEEEQYF
V: TRBV5-4; size: NA; J: TRBJ1-1; D: NA; DNA: TGTGCCAGCAGCTTGGGTGGCAACGCAGAAGCTTTCTTT; CDR3: CASSLGGNAEAFF
V: TRBV11-2; size: NA; J: TRBJ2-7; D: NA; DNA: TGTGCCAGCAGCTTTGTCTCCTACGAGCAGTACTTC; CDR3: CASSFVSYEQYF
V: TRBV7-8; size: NA; J: TRBJ1-2; D: NA; DNA: TGTGCCAGCAGCGCTGACAGGTTTAACTATGGCTACACCTTC; CDR3: CASSADRFNYGYTF